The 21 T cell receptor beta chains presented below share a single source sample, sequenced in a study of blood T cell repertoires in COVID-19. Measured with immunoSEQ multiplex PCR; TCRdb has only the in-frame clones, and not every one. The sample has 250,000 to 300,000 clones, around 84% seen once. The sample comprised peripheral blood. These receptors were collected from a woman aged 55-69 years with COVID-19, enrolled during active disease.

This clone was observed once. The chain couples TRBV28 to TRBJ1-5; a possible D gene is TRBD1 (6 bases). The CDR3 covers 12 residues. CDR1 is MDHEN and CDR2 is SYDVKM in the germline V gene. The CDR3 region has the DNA TGTGCAACGGGACAAGGGAATCAGCCCCAGCATTTT. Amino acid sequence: CATGQGNQPQHF.

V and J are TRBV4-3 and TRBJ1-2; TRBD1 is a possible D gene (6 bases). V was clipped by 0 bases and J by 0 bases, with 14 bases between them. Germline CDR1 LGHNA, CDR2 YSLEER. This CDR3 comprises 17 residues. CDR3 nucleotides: TGCGCCAGCAGCCAAGATCCAGGGGCCACCCCTAACTATGGCTACACCTTC. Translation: CASSQDPGATPNYGYTF.

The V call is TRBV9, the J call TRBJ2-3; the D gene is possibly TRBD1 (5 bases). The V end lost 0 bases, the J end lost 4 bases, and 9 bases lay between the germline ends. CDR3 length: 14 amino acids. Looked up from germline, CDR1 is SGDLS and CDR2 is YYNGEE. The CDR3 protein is CASSVVSGPDTQYF. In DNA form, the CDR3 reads TGTGCCAGCAGCGTAGTTTCAGGGCCAGATACGCAGTATTTT.

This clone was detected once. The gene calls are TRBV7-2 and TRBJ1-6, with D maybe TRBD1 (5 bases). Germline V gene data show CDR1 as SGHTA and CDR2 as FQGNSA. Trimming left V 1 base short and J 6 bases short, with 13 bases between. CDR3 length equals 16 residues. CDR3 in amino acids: CASSLGTRGSNSPLHF. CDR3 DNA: TGTGCCAGCAGCTTAGGGACCCGGGGGTCTAATTCACCCCTCCACTTT.

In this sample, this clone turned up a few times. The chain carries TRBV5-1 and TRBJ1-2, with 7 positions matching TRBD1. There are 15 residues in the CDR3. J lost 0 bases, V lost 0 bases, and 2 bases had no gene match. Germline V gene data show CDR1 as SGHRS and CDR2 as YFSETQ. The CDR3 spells CASSLGGQSNYGYTF. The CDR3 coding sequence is TGCGCCAGCAGCTTGGGGGGACAGTCTAACTATGGCTACACCTTC.

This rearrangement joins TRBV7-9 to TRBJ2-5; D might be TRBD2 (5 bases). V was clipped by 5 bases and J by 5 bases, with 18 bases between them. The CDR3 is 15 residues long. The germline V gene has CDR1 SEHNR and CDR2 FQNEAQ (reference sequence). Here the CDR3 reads CASSPSREGLETQYF. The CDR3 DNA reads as TGTGCCAGCAGCCCGAGTCGTGAGGGTTTGGAGACCCAGTACTTC.

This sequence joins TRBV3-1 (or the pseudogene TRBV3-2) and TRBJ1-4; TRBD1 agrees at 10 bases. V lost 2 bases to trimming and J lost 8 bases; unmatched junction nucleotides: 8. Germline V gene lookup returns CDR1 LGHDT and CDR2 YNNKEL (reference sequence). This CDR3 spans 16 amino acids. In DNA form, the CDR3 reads TGTGCCAGCAGCCAATCTAGGACAGGGGGAGGGGAAAAACTGTTTTTT. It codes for CASSQSRTGGGEKLFF.

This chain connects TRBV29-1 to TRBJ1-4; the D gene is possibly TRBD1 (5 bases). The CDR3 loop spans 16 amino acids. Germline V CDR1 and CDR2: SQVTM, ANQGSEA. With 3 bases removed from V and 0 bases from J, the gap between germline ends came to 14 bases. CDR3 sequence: CSVDRGRRATNEKLFF. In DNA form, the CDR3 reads TGCAGCGTTGATCGGGGGAGAAGGGCAACTAATGAAAAACTGTTTTTT.

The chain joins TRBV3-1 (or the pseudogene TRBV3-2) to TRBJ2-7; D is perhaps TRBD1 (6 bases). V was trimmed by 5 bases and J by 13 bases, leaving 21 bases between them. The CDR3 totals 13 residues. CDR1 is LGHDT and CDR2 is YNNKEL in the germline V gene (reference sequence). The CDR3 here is CASSGTQQGPPYF. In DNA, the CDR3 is TGTGCCAGCAGCGGGACCCAACAGGGACCTCCTTACTTC.

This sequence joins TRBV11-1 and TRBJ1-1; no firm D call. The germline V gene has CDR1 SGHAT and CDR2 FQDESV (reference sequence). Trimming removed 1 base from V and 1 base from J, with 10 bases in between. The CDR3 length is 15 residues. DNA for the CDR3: TGTGCCAGCAGCTTAGGCGGGGTTGGGAACACTGAAGCTTTCTTT. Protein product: CASSLGGVGNTEAFF.

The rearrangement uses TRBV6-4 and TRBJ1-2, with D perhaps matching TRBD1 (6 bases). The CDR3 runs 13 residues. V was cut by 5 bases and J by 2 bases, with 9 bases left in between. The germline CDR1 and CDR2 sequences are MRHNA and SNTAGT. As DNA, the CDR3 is TGTGCCAGCAGTAAGACAGGAAACTATGGCTACACCTTC. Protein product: CASSKTGNYGYTF.

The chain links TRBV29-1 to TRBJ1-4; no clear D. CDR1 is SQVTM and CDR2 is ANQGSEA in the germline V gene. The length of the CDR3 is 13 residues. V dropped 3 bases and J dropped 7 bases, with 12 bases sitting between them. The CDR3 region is CSVDSGGSEKLFF. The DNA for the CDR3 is TGCAGCGTTGACAGCGGCGGGAGTGAAAAACTGTTTTTT.

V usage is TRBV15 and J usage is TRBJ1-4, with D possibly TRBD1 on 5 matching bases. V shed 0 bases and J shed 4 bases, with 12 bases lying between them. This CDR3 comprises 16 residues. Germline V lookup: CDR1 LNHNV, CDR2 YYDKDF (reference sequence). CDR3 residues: CATSRDWGLGNEKLFF. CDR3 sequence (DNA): TGTGCCACCAGCAGAGATTGGGGCTTAGGTAATGAAAAACTGTTTTTT.

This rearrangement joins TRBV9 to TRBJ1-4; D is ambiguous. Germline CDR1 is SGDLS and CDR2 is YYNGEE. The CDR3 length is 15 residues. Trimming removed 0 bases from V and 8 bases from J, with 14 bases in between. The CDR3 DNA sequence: TGTGCCAGCAGCGTAGAGGCCCCGGCGGGGGAAAAACTGTTTTTT. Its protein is CASSVEAPAGEKLFF.

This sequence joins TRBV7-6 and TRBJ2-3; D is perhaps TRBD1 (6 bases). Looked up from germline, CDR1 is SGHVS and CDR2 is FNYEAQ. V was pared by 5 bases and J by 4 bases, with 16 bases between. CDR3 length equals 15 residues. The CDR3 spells CASSPRGNKADTQYF. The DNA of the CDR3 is TGTGCCAGCAGCCCGAGGGGGAATAAAGCAGATACGCAGTATTTT.

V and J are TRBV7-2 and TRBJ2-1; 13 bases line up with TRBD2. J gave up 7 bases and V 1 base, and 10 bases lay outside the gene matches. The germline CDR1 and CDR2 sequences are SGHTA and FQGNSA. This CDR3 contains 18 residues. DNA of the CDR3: TGTGCCAGCAGCTTAGTTTTTGGACTAGCGGGAGCTACGAATGAGCAGTTCTTC. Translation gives CASSLVFGLAGATNEQFF.

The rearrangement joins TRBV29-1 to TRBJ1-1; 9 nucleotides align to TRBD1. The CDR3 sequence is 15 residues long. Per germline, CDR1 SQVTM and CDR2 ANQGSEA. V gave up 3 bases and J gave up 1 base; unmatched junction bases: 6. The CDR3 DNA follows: TGCAGCGTTGATCGACAGGGGGTAGGGAACACTGAAGCTTTCTTT. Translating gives CSVDRQGVGNTEAFF.

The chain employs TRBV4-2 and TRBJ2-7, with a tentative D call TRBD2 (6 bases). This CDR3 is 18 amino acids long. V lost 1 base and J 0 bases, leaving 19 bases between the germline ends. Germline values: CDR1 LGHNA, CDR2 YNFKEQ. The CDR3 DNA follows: TGTGCCAGCAGCCAAGGAAGTACTAGCTTACTGAGCTCCTACGAGCAGTACTTC. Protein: CASSQGSTSLLSSYEQYF.

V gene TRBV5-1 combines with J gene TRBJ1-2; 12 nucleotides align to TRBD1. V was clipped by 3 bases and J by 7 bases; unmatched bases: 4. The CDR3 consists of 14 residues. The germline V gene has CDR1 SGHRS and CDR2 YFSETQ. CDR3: CASSSGQGAFGYTF. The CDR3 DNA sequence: TGCGCCAGCAGCTCGGGACAGGGGGCTTTTGGCTACACCTTC.

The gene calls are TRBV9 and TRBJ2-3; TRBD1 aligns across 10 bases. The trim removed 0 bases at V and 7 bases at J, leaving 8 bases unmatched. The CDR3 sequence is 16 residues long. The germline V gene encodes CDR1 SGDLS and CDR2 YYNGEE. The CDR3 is CASSVGGTGEVYTQYF. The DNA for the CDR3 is TGTGCCAGCAGCGTAGGGGGGACAGGGGAGGTGTATACGCAGTATTTT.

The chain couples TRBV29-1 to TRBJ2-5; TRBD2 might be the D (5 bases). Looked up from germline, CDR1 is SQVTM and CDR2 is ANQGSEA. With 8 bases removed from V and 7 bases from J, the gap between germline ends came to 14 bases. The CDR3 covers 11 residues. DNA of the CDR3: TGCAGCTCCCGAGAGGGCGGGACCCAGTACTTC. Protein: CSSREGGTQYF.